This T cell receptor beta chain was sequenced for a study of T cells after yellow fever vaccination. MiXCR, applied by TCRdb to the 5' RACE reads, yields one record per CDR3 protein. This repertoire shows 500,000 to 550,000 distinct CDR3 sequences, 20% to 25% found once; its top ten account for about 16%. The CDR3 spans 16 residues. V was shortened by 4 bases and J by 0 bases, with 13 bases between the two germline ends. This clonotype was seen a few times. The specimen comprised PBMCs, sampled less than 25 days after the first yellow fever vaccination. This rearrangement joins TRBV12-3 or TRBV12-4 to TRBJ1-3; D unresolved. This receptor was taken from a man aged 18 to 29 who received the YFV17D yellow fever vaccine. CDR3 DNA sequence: TGTGCCAGCAGTTCACACGGGCAGAACTCTGGAAACACCATATATTTT. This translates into CASSSHGQNSGNTIYF.